This T cell receptor (beta chain) was retrieved from a study of shared clonotypes between healthy human individuals. Findings of the study overall: For sorted subsets, rarefaction showed incomplete sequencing despite large depth. Naive subsets, compared against memory subsets, generally had larger estimated richness values.

This CDR3 contains 13 residues. Trimming took 10 bases from V and 5 from J, leaving 17 bases between them. CDR1 is MDHEN, CDR2 SYDVKM, per germline. Evenly divided among several immunoSEQ plates was the genomic DNA of each subset. The table came from immunoSEQ multiplex PCR; TCRdb's copy has only in-frame clones and leaves some out. Of 2 million to 2.5 million clones listed, 92% are singletons. In regard to this clone: Its target is not known.

Partitioning of CD4+ cells yielded a CD45RA+ naive subset and a CD45RA-negative memory subset. This TCR was recovered from a man younger than 35 in good health. Some clones in this sample may be carry-over from other donors' samples. The chain links TRBV28 to TRBJ1-2, with no clear D. Sequenced input: naive CD4+ T cells from PBMCs. Subset: CD45RA+ positively selected. Here the CDR3 reads CATADGIRYGYTF. The CDR3 region has the DNA TGTGCCACCGCGGACGGGATAAGGTATGGCTACACCTTC.